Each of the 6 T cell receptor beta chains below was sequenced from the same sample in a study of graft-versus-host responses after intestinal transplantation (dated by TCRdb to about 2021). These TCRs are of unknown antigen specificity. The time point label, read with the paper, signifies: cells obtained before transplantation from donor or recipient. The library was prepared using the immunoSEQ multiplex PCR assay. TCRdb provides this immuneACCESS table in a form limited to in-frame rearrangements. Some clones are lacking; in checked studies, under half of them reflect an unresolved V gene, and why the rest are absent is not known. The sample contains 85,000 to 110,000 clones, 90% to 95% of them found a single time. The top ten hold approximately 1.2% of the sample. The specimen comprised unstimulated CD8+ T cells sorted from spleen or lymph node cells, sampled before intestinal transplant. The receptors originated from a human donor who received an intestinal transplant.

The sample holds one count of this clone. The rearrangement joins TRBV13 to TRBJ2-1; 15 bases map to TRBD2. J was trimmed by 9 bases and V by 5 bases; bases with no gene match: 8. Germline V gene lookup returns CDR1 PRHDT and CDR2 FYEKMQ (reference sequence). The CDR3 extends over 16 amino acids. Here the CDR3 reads CASSARTSGGAVEQFF. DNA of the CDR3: TGTGCCAGCAGCGCACGGACTAGCGGGGGGGCCGTTGAGCAGTTCTTC.

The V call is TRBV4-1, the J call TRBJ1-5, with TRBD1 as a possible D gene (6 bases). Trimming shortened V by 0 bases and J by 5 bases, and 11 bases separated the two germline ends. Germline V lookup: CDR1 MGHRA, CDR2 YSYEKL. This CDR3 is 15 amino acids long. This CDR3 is CASSQEMRTDQPQHF. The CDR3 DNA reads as TGCGCCAGCAGCCAAGAAATGAGGACAGATCAGCCCCAGCATTTT.

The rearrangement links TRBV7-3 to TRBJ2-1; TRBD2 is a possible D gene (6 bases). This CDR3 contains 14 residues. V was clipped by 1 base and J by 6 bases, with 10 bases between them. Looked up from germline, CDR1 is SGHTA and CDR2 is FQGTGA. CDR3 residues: CASSLNLGGNEQFF. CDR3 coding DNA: TGTGCCAGCAGCTTAAACCTGGGGGGCAATGAGCAGTTCTTC.

DNA of the CDR3: TGTGCCAGCTCCCCCTCGGGCACCGGGGAGCTGTTTTTT. It specifies CASSPSGTGELFF. This chain connects TRBV6-5 to TRBJ2-2; D gene ambiguous. The CDR3 extends over 13 amino acids. CDR1 and CDR2 (germline): MNHEY, SVGAGI. The V and J ends lost 8 bases and 4 bases respectively, with 11 bases between them.

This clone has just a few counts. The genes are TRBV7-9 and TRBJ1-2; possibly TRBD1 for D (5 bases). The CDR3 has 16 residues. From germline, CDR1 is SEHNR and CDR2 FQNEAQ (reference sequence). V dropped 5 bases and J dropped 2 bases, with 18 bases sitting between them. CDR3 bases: TGTGCCAGCAGCCCTAGTGGGCAGGGAGACAACTATGGCTACACCTTC. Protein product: CASSPSGQGDNYGYTF. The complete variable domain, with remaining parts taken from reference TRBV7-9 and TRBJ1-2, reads DTGVSQNPRHKITKRGQNVTFRCDPISEHNRLYWYRQTLGQGPEFLTYFQNEAQLEKSRLLSDRFSAERPKGSFSTLEIQRTEQGDSAMYLCASSPSGQGDNYGYTFGSGTRLTVV.

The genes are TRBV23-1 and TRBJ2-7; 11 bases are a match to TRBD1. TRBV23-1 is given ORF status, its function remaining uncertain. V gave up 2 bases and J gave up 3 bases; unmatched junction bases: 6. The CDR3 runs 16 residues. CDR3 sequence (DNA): TGCGCCAGCAGTCAAATCTTGGGACAGGGGGTCTACGAGCAGTACTTC. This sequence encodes CASSQILGQGVYEQYF.